Listed here are 5 T cell receptor beta chains from one sample, sequenced in a study of blood T cell repertoires in COVID-19. Sequencing used immunoSEQ multiplex PCR; TCRdb keeps in-frame clones, though not all of them. The table lists 90,000 to 110,000 clones, roughly 84% of them singletons. The sample taken for sequencing was peripheral blood. These receptors were collected from a woman between 50 and 59 years old with acute or convalescent COVID-19.

Turning to this clone: The sample carries other DNA sequences with the same CDR3. The V call is TRBV28, the J call TRBJ1-6; the D gene is possibly TRBD1 (6 bases). V lost 5 bases, J lost 7 bases, and 12 bases lay in between. This CDR3 has 14 amino acids. Germline assignment: CDR1 MDHEN and CDR2 SYDVKM. The CDR3 spells CASSPRQGNSPLHF. The CDR3 DNA sequence: TGTGCCAGCAGTCCCCGTCAGGGGAATTCACCCCTCCACTTT.

The chain links TRBV12-5 to TRBJ1-2, with D possibly being TRBD1 (6 bases). In germline, CDR1 is LGHNT, CDR2 FRNRAP. Trimming removed 2 bases at V and 2 bases at J, with 12 bases between. The length of the CDR3 is 15 residues. The DNA of the CDR3 is TGTGCTAGTGGTTTGTCACAGGGAGGGAACTATGGCTACACCTTC. Protein: CASGLSQGGNYGYTF.

This clone appeared a single time. The V and J genes are TRBV12-5 and TRBJ1-1; D unresolved. V was shortened by 6 bases and J by 4 bases, with 15 bases between the two germline ends. This CDR3 comprises 14 residues. Germline V gene data show CDR1 as LGHNT and CDR2 as FRNRAP. The CDR3 is CASGLYQAGTEAFF. CDR3 sequence (DNA): TGTGCTAGTGGCCTCTATCAGGCGGGCACTGAAGCTTTCTTT.

The chain carries TRBV12-5 and TRBJ2-4; D call uncertain. This CDR3 is 14 amino acids long. Germline loops: CDR1 LGHNT, CDR2 FRNRAP. V lost 3 bases and J lost 9, with 15 bases in between. DNA of the CDR3: TGTGCTAGTGGTTTAAACAGTCCGCTCGGCATTCAGTACTTC. It codes for CASGLNSPLGIQYF. The full variable domain, in which reference TRBV12-5 and TRBJ2-4 provide the parts outside the CDR3, is DARVTQTPRHKVTEMGQEVTMRCQPILGHNTVFWYRQTMMQGLELLAYFRNRAPLDDSGMPKDRFSAEMPDATLATLKIQPSEPRDSAVYFCASGLNSPLGIQYFGAGTRLSVL.

The V gene is TRBV10-2, the J gene TRBJ2-7; possibly TRBD2 for D (6 bases). Trimming removed 3 bases from V and 7 bases from J, with 7 bases in between. Per the germline V gene, CDR1 is WSHSY and CDR2 is SAAADI. CDR3 size: 11 residues. The CDR3 nucleotides read TGCGCCAGCAGTGAAGGAGGGGAGCAGTACTTC. It codes for CASSEGGEQYF.